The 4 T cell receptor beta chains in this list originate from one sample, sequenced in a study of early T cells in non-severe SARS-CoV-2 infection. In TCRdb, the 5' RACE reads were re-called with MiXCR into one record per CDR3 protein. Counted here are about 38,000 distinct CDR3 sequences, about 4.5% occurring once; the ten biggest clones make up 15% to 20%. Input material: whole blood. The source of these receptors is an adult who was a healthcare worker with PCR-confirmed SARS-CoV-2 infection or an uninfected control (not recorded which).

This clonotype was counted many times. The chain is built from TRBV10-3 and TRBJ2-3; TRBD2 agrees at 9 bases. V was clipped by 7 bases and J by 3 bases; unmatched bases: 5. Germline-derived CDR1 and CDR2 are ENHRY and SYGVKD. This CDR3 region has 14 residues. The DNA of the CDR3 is TGTGCCATCACTCCGGGACTAGCAACAGATACGCAGTATTTT. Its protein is CAITPGLATDTQYF.

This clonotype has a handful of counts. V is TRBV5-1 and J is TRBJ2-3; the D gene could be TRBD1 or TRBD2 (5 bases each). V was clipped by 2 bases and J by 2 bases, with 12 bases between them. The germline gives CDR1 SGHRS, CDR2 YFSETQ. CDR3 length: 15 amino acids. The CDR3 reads CASSFGDVLTDTQYF. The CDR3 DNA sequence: TGCGCCAGCAGCTTTGGGGACGTCCTCACAGATACGCAGTATTTT.

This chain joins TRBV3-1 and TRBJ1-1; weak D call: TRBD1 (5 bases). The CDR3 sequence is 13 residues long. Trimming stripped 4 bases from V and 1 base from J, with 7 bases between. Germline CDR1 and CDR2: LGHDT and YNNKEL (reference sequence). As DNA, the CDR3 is TGTGCCAGCAGCCCCAGGGCGAACACTGAAGCTTTCTTT. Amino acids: CASSPRANTEAFF.

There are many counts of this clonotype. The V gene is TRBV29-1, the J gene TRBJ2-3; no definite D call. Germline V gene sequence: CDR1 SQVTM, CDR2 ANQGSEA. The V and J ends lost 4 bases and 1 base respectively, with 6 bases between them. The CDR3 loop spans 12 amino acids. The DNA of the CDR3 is TGCAGCGTTGTGGTGGGCACAGATACGCAGTATTTT. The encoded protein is CSVVVGTDTQYF.